Shown below are 27 T cell receptor beta chains from a single sample sequenced in a study of long-term antiretroviral therapy in people with HIV. The assay used was immunoSEQ (version v3.0), run at survey level. Assay used: immunoSEQ multiplex PCR; TCRdb lists only in-frame clones, some missing. The table shows around 9,600 clones, with about 80% occurring only once. Here the sequenced sample was unsorted PBMCs, taken 0.4 years before starting antiretroviral therapy. Receptors originate from a man aged 25-45 years with HIV.

The V call is TRBV2, the J call TRBJ2-7, with 10 bases aligning to TRBD1. The CDR3 length is 12 residues. The V segment lost 8 bases and the J segment 7 bases; nucleotides outside the gene matches: 5. The germline gives CDR1 SNHLY, CDR2 FYNNEI. The CDR3 loop is CASSGQGREQYF. The CDR3 DNA reads as TGTGCCAGCTCGGGACAGGGGAGAGAGCAGTACTTC. Complete variable domain (other parts from reference TRBV2 and TRBJ2-7): EPEVTQTPSHQVTQMGQEVILRCVPISNHLYFYWYRQILGQKVEFLVSFYNNEISEKSEIFDDQFSVERPDGSNFTLKIRSTKLEDSAMYFCASSGQGREQYFGPGTRLTVT.

The chain uses TRBV28 and TRBJ1-1, with D unclear. Germline values: CDR1 MDHEN, CDR2 SYDVKM. The CDR3 extends over 13 amino acids. V lost 6 bases to trimming and J lost 4 bases, with 12 bases between them. CDR3 in amino acids: CASSWGRGTEAFF. CDR3 sequence (DNA): TGTGCCAGCAGCTGGGGTCGGGGCACTGAAGCTTTCTTT.

The chain couples TRBV9 to TRBJ2-7; 11 nucleotides match TRBD2. The CDR3 sequence is 16 residues long. Germline V gives CDR1 SGDLS, CDR2 YYNGEE. V gave up 4 bases and J gave up 0 bases; unmatched junction bases: 6. The CDR3 DNA reads TGTGCCAGCAGCCCTCTAGCGGGGGGTACCTCCTACGAGCAGTACTTC. Protein product: CASSPLAGGTSYEQYF.

The chain couples TRBV6-6 to TRBJ1-5; D is uncertain. V lost 0 bases, J lost 7 bases, and 7 bases lay in between. Germline CDR1 reads MNHNY; CDR2 reads SVGAGI (reference sequence). The CDR3 extends over 13 amino acids. CDR3 in DNA: TGTGCCAGCAGTTACTCGAATAACCAGCCCCAGCATTTT. It translates to CASSYSNNQPQHF.

This chain connects TRBV6-5 to TRBJ2-7, with a possible D match to TRBD2 (6 bases). Trimming removed 7 bases at V and 5 bases at J, with 15 bases between. There are 13 residues in the CDR3. Germline CDR1 is MNHEY and CDR2 is SVGAGI. In DNA, the CDR3 is TGTGCCAGCATGTTCCCGGGCGGGAACGAGCAGTACTTC. This gives the protein CASMFPGGNEQYF.

This rearrangement joins TRBV30 to TRBJ1-4; D perhaps matches TRBD1 (5 bases). The CDR3 is made up of 16 amino acids. CDR1 and CDR2 from the germline V gene are GTSNPN and SVGIG (reference sequence). V lost 0 bases to trimming and J lost 4 bases, with 15 bases between them. The CDR3 DNA is TGTGCCTGGAGTGTACATCTCGGGACCGGTAATGAAAAACTGTTTTTT. It is translated as CAWSVHLGTGNEKLFF.

Only a few counts were recorded for this clone. The chain uses TRBV19 and TRBJ2-5; D gene uncertain. Trimming cost V 0 bases and J 3 bases, with 8 bases left between them. The CDR3 covers 14 residues. Germline V gene lookup returns CDR1 LNHDA and CDR2 SQIVND (reference sequence). The DNA for the CDR3 is TGTGCCAGTAGTATAGATGGTACAGAAGAGACCCAGTACTTC. Translating gives CASSIDGTEETQYF.

The rearrangement links TRBV5-1 to TRBJ2-7, with 11 bases matching TRBD2. The CDR3 consists of 16 residues. Losses at the gene ends were 4 bases for V and 2 bases for J; bases not matched to a gene: 8. Germline values: CDR1 SGHRS, CDR2 YFSETQ. The CDR3 bases are TGCGCCAGCAGCCTTACTAGCGGGGGCCCCGCCTACGAGCAGTACTTC. This gives the protein CASSLTSGGPAYEQYF.

The V call is TRBV6-5, the J call TRBJ2-3; 9 bases are shared with TRBD1. The germline gives CDR1 MNHEY, CDR2 SVGAGI. Trimming cost V 3 bases and J 2 bases; bases outside gene matches: 3. The CDR3 contains 15 residues. CDR3 amino acids: CASSYGTGITDTQYF. CDR3 bases: TGTGCCAGCAGTTATGGGACAGGGATCACAGATACGCAGTATTTT.

The chain couples TRBV6-5 to TRBJ1-2; TRBD1 agrees at 10 bases. The CDR3 is made up of 15 amino acids. Germline trimming cut 6 bases from V and 7 bases from J; bases unmatched to any gene: 11. Looked up from germline, CDR1 is MNHEY and CDR2 is SVGAGI. The CDR3 nucleotides read TGTGCCAGCAGGTCGACAGGGGGCGCGTCGGGTGGCTACACCTTC. It specifies CASRSTGGASGGYTF.

The V call is TRBV7-9, the J call TRBJ2-7; the D gene could be TRBD1 or TRBD2 (5 bases each). CDR3 length equals 13 residues. V lost 5 bases to trimming and J lost 2 bases, with 10 bases between them. The V gene's germline CDR1 is SEHNR and CDR2 FQNEAQ (reference sequence). Here the CDR3 DNA reads TGTGCCAGCAGCCCCAAGGGACCCTACGAGCAGTACTTC. Its translation: CASSPKGPYEQYF.

The V and J genes are TRBV5-1 and TRBJ1-3; possible D gene TRBD1, 6 bases. This CDR3 region has 16 residues. Germline loops: CDR1 SGHRS, CDR2 YFSETQ. V lost 4 bases and J 0 bases, leaving 14 bases between the germline ends. CDR3 in amino acids: CASSRTTDSSGNTIYF. DNA for the CDR3: TGCGCCAGCAGCCGGACCACGGACAGCTCTGGAAACACCATATATTTT. Full variable domain (rest looked up from reference TRBV5-1 and TRBJ1-3): KAGVTQTPRYLIKTRGQQVTLSCSPISGHRSVSWYQQTPGQGLQFLFEYFSETQRNKGNFPGRFSGRQFSNSRSEMNVSTLELGDSALYLCASSRTTDSSGNTIYFGEGSWLTVV.

The sample holds a few counts of this clone. V is TRBV19 and J is TRBJ2-1, with TRBD2 matching 7 bases. The CDR3 has 15 residues. The J segment lost 3 bases and the V segment lost 1 base, leaving 3 bases of the junction unmatched. The germline V gene has CDR1 LNHDA and CDR2 SQIVND (reference sequence). CDR3 sequence: CASSIGGGGYNEQFF. The CDR3 DNA sequence: TGTGCCAGTAGTATAGGGGGCGGGGGCTACAATGAGCAGTTCTTC.

This chain connects TRBV21-1 to TRBJ2-7; TRBD1, as called in the table, went unchecked against the DNA. TRBV21-1 is a pseudogene. The CDR3 contains 17 residues. CDR3 coding DNA: TGTGCCAGCAGGAACGGACAGGGGGTTAGGAGCTCCTACGAGCAGTACTTC. Translation: CASRNGQGVRSSYEQYF.

The chain links TRBV6-1 to TRBJ1-5, with TRBD1 as a possible D gene (5 bases). Trimming left V 3 bases short and J 4 bases short, with 16 bases between. CDR1 MNHNS and CDR2 SASEGT come from the germline V gene. The CDR3 totals 16 residues. The CDR3 region has the DNA TGTGCCAGCAGTGACCGGGACCCGGGCCGAAATCAGCCCCAGCATTTT. It yields the protein CASSDRDPGRNQPQHF.

The chain employs TRBV5-6 and TRBJ1-2; TRBD1 matches at 9 bases. Germline V gene data show CDR1 as SGHDT and CDR2 as YYEEEE. The CDR3 spans 14 residues. Trimming removed 4 bases from V and 5 bases from J; junction bases left unmatched: 6. CDR3 sequence reads: CASSQPGTGYGYTF. The CDR3 DNA is TGTGCCAGCAGCCAACCCGGGACAGGGTATGGCTACACCTTC.

This clone was detected a few times. V and J are TRBV7-6 and TRBJ2-7; 10 bases align to TRBD2. Germline CDR1 reads SGHVS; CDR2 reads FNYEAQ. The CDR3 covers 15 residues. The V gene end was trimmed by 4 bases and the J gene end by 2 bases; junction bases not matched to a gene: 5. The CDR3 region has the DNA TGTGCCAGCAGCTCCGATACTAGCGGGGCCTACGAGCAGTACTTC. This translates into CASSSDTSGAYEQYF. Full variable domain (missing parts from reference TRBV7-6 and TRBJ2-7): GAGVSQSPRYKVTKRGQDVALRCDPISGHVSLYWYRQALGQGPEFLTYFNYEAQQDKSGLPNDRFSAERPEGSISTLTIQRTEQRDSAMYRCASSSDTSGAYEQYFGPGTRLTVT.

This clone was detected only once. The gene calls are TRBV5-1 and TRBJ2-1, with D unclear. Germline CDR1 reads SGHRS; CDR2 reads YFSETQ. This CDR3 is built from 16 residues. V was cut by 1 base and J by 6 bases, with 17 bases left in between. In DNA form, the CDR3 reads TGCGCCAGCAGCTTGAATCCGGGCCCCTCATTCAATGAGCAGTTCTTC. Translating gives CASSLNPGPSFNEQFF.

This chain uses TRBV6-4 with TRBJ2-1, with D perhaps TRBD2 (5 bases). Trimming pared 6 bases from V and 0 bases from J, leaving 15 bases between. This CDR3 spans 16 amino acids. Germline V gives CDR1 MRHNA, CDR2 SNTAGT. CDR3 nucleotides: TGTGCCAGCAGCGACCAAGAGCGGAGCTCCTACAATGAGCAGTTCTTC. Translated: CASSDQERSSYNEQFF.

This clone was counted a single time. The chain carries TRBV5-4 and TRBJ2-7; no definite D call. V lost 4 bases, J lost 6 bases, and 11 bases lay in between. CDR1 is SGHNT and CDR2 is YYREEE in the germline V gene (reference sequence). This CDR3 comprises 12 residues. Here the CDR3 reads CASSLDVTEQYF. The CDR3 nucleotides are TGTGCCAGCAGCCTGGACGTAACCGAGCAGTACTTC.

The chain carries TRBV30 and TRBJ2-7; 8 bases are shared with TRBD1. Germline trimming cut 2 bases from V and 4 bases from J; bases unmatched to any gene: 7. The CDR3 is made up of 14 amino acids. The V gene's germline CDR1 is GTSNPN and CDR2 SVGIG (reference sequence). CDR3 loop: CAWSSGQGAYEQYF. The CDR3 bases are TGTGCCTGGAGTTCGGGTCAGGGGGCTTACGAGCAGTACTTC.

The chain recombines TRBV5-1 with TRBJ1-1; 9 bases match TRBD1. The length of the CDR3 is 17 residues. Germline V gene lookup returns CDR1 SGHRS and CDR2 YFSETQ. The V segment lost 4 bases and the J segment 1 base; nucleotides outside the gene matches: 11. CDR3 DNA sequence: TGCGCCAGCAGCCTGGGACAGGGCAGAATAGAGAACACTGAAGCTTTCTTT. This translates into CASSLGQGRIENTEAFF. The whole variable domain, remainder taken from reference TRBV5-1 and TRBJ1-1, is KAGVTQTPRYLIKTRGQQVTLSCSPISGHRSVSWYQQTPGQGLQFLFEYFSETQRNKGNFPGRFSGRQFSNSRSEMNVSTLELGDSALYLCASSLGQGRIENTEAFFGQGTRLTVV.

This rearrangement joins TRBV5-5 to TRBJ2-7, with TRBD1 identical over 7 bases. This CDR3 region has 14 residues. Germline CDR1 and CDR2: SGHKS and YYEKEE (reference sequence). V lost 2 bases, J lost 2 bases, and 4 bases stayed unmatched. CDR3 nucleotides: TGTGCCAGCAGCTTATGGCAGGGGGCCTACGAGCAGTACTTC. Translated, it gives CASSLWQGAYEQYF.

This clone was detected a few times. The gene calls are TRBV9 and TRBJ2-7; D may match TRBD1 or TRBD2 (5 bases each). CDR1 is SGDLS and CDR2 is YYNGEE in the germline V gene. This CDR3 comprises 14 residues. Trimming left V 3 bases short and J 2 bases short, with 12 bases between. CDR3 DNA sequence: TGTGCCAGCAGCGCCGGGGACGGACCCTACGAGCAGTACTTC. It specifies CASSAGDGPYEQYF.

The chain recombines TRBV28 with TRBJ1-2; TRBD1 matches 12 bases. This CDR3 contains 15 residues. CDR1 and CDR2 (germline): MDHEN, SYDVKM. J lost 8 bases, V lost 5 bases, and 9 bases had no gene match. The CDR3 region is CASSGGTGGALGYTF. The CDR3, as DNA: TGTGCCAGCAGTGGAGGGACAGGGGGCGCTTTGGGCTACACCTTC.

V is TRBV19 and J is TRBJ2-1, with D unresolved. The germline gives CDR1 LNHDA, CDR2 SQIVND (reference sequence). CDR3 length equals 14 residues. V was clipped by 3 bases and J by 4 bases, with 10 bases between them. The DNA of the CDR3 is TGTGCCAGTAGTATTGAGGACCTGTACAATGAGCAGTTCTTC. This gives the protein CASSIEDLYNEQFF.

This clone was seen a handful of times. The rearrangement uses TRBV19 and TRBJ1-5; 10 bases match TRBD1. CDR3 length equals 15 residues. Losses at the gene ends were 4 bases for V and 6 bases for J; bases not matched to a gene: 6. In germline, CDR1 is LNHDA, CDR2 SQIVND (reference sequence). CDR3 nucleotides: TGTGCCAGTAGTAGCCGACAGGGGGCATTTCAGCCCCAGCATTTT. It translates to CASSSRQGAFQPQHF.